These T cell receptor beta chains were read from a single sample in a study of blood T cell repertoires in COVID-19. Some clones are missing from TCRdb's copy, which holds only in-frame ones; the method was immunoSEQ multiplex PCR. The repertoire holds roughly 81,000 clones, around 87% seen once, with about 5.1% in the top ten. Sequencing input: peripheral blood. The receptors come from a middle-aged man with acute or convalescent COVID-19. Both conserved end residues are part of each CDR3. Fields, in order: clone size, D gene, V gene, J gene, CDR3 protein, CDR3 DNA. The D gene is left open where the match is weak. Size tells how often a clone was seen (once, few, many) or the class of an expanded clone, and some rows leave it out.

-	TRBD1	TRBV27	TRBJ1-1	CASSLSGQGGLNTEAFF	TGTGCCAGCAGTTTATCGGGACAGGGGGGTTTGAACACTGAAGCTTTCTTT
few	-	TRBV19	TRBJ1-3	CASSLGSGNTIYF	TGTGCCAGTAGTCTCGGCTCTGGAAACACCATATATTTT
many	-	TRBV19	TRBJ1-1	CASSIQGGYTEAFF	TGTGCCAGTAGTATCCAGGGAGGGTACACTGAAGCTTTCTTT
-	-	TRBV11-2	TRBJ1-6	CASSFGWETNSPLHF	TGTGCCAGCAGCTTTGGATGGGAGACTAATTCACCCCTCCACTTT
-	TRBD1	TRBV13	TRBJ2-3	CASSSRRDRVVDTQYF	TGTGCCAGCAGTTCCCGCCGGGACAGGGTCGTAGATACGCAGTATTTT
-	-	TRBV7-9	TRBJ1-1	CASTPEFNSEAFF	TGTGCCAGCACCCCAGAGTTCAACAGTGAAGCTTTCTTT
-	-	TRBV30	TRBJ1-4	CAWSGATNGANEKLFF	TGTGCCTGGAGTGGGGCCACAAACGGGGCTAATGAAAAACTGTTTTTT
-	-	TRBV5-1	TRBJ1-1	CASIREGGDTEAFF	TGCGCCAGCATCCGGGAAGGGGGGGACACTGAAGCTTTCTTT
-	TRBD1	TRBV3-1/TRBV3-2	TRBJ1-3	CASSPWTGGNTIYF	TGTGCCAGCAGCCCCTGGACAGGGGGAAACACCATATATTTT
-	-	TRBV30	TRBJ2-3	CAWSTTGRSTDTQYF	TGTGCCTGGAGTACCACAGGCCGTAGCACAGATACGCAGTATTTT
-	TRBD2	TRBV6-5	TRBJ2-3	CASMTSGVITDTQYF	TGTGCCAGCATGACTAGCGGGGTTATCACAGATACGCAGTATTTT
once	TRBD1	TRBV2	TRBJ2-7	CASSEAGQGYDEQYF	TGTGCCAGCAGTGAAGCGGGACAGGGTTACGACGAGCAGTACTTC
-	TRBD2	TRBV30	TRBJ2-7	CALGRASGAYEQYF	TGTGCCCTGGGCAGGGCTAGCGGGGCCTACGAGCAGTACTTC
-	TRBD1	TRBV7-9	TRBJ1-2	CASSLVTGGAGGYTF	TGTGCCAGCAGCTTAGTCACAGGGGGCGCGGGTGGCTACACCTTC
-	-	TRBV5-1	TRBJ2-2	CASSLAGTPNTGELFF	TGCGCCAGCAGCTTGGCTGGGACACCGAACACCGGGGAGCTGTTTTTT
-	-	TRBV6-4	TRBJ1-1	CASSVEGGMGTEAFF	TGTGCCAGCTCCGTAGAGGGAGGAATGGGAACTGAAGCTTTCTTT
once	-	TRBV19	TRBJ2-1	CASAQNEQFF	TGTGCCAGTGCCCAGAATGAGCAGTTCTTC
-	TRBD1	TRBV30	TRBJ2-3	CAWSVGQGADTQYF	TGTGCCTGGAGTGTAGGACAGGGGGCAGATACGCAGTATTTT
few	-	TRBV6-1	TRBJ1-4	CASSEAYQEEKLFF	TGTGCCAGCAGTGAAGCGTATCAGGAAGAAAAACTGTTTTTT
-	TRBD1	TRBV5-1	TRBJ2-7	CASSLARTGEDEQYF	TGCGCCAGCAGCTTGGCTCGGACAGGGGAGGACGAGCAGTACTTC
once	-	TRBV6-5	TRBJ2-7	CASRLAIASYEQYF	TGTGCCAGCAGACTCGCAATAGCCTCCTACGAGCAGTACTTC